The 19 T cell receptor beta chains below come from one sample, sequenced in a study of T cells in tumors after PD-1 blockade. Repertoires were generated with immunoSEQ multiplex PCR, while TCRdb's copy carries only in-frame clones and drops some. Among under 75,000 clones, around 67% were seen once, and the ten largest hold approximately 4.8%. Sequencing used PBMCs, obtained after anti-PD-1 treatment. These receptor sequences come from a human donor with basal cell carcinoma.

This rearrangement joins TRBV15 to TRBJ2-7, with D unclear. This CDR3 is built from 14 residues. The V and J ends lost 0 bases and 6 bases respectively, with 12 bases between them. Germline CDR1 is LNHNV and CDR2 is YYDKDF (reference sequence). CDR3 in amino acids: CATSRDETGFEQYF. Written as DNA, the CDR3 is TGTGCCACCAGCAGAGATGAAACCGGGTTCGAGCAGTACTTC.

The chain joins TRBV30 to TRBJ1-3; D unresolved. The CDR3 sequence is 14 residues long. Germline V lookup: CDR1 GTSNPN, CDR2 SVGIG (reference sequence). Trimming took off 2 bases at V and 0 bases at J, with 8 bases between the two ends. The CDR3 DNA sequence: TGTGCCTGGAGTCTAGGCAGCTCTGGAAACACCATATATTTT. Translation gives CAWSLGSSGNTIYF.

This chain connects TRBV15 to TRBJ1-6; D remains ambiguous. Germline values: CDR1 LNHNV, CDR2 YYDKDF (reference sequence). The V gene lost 0 bases and the J gene lost 14 bases, with 17 bases spanning the gap. The CDR3 is 15 residues long. CDR3 protein: CATSRDRTLAGSLHF. The CDR3 nucleotides read TGTGCCACCAGCAGAGATAGAACCTTGGCGGGATCCCTCCACTTT.

The chain carries TRBV5-1 and TRBJ1-6; 7 nucleotides align to TRBD1. CDR3 size: 15 residues. J gave up 3 bases and V 5 bases, and 5 bases lay outside the gene matches. Per the germline V gene, CDR1 is SGHRS and CDR2 is YFSETQ. In DNA, the CDR3 is TGCGCCAGCAGTAGACAGGGAGTCTATAATTCACCCCTCCACTTT. Its protein product is CASSRQGVYNSPLHF.

The rearrangement joins TRBV7-2 to TRBJ2-4; possible D gene TRBD1, 8 bases. Germline-derived CDR1 and CDR2 are SGHTA and FQGNSA. V lost 5 bases, J lost 6 bases, and 14 bases lay in between. This CDR3 is 14 amino acids long. This chain's CDR3 is CASSNTGGGNIQYF. Here the CDR3 DNA reads TGTGCCAGCAGCAATACAGGGGGGGGAAACATTCAGTACTTC.

This chain uses TRBV4-1 with TRBJ1-2; 11 nucleotides match TRBD1. This CDR3 is 15 amino acids long. J lost 5 bases, V lost 4 bases, and 6 bases had no gene match. Looked up from germline, CDR1 is MGHRA and CDR2 is YSYEKL. CDR3 DNA: TGCGCCAGCAGCCGCCGGGACAGGGGGGGTTATGGCTACACCTTC. Translated, it gives CASSRRDRGGYGYTF.

The chain employs TRBV18 and TRBJ1-3, with D possibly being TRBD1 (6 bases). Per germline, CDR1 KGHSH and CDR2 LQKENI. This CDR3 has 16 amino acids. V lost 3 bases to trimming and J lost 2 bases, with 14 bases between them. The DNA for the CDR3 is TGTGCCAGCTCACCCGACGTCAGGGGAACTGGAAACACCATATATTTT. Protein sequence: CASSPDVRGTGNTIYF.

A few counts support this clone. The chain employs TRBV5-1 and TRBJ1-2, with D perhaps TRBD1 (6 bases). V was clipped by 3 bases and J by 3 bases, with 15 bases between them. Germline CDR1 reads SGHRS; CDR2 reads YFSETQ. The length of the CDR3 is 15 residues. The CDR3 DNA follows: TGCGCCAGCAGCTCAGGACAGATTTCTGACTATGGCTACACCTTC. Its protein is CASSSGQISDYGYTF.

This chain connects TRBV24-1 to TRBJ2-1; 9 nucleotides align to TRBD1. Unmatched junction bases numbered 9, after V lost 3 bases and J lost 10 bases. CDR3 length: 15 amino acids. Germline V gives CDR1 KGHDR, CDR2 SFDVKD. The CDR3 sequence: CATSDPGQGSWEQFF. CDR3 in DNA: TGTGCCACCAGTGATCCGGGACAGGGATCGTGGGAGCAGTTCTTC.

The V and J genes are TRBV4-2 and TRBJ2-2; TRBD2 matches 9 bases. Germline assignment: CDR1 LGHNA and CDR2 YNFKEQ. This CDR3 is built from 18 residues. The junction had 5 bases not matched to a gene; V was cut back by 0 bases and J by 0 bases. In DNA, the CDR3 is TGTGCCAGCAGCCAAGAGAAAGCGGGGGGCACGAACACCGGGGAGCTGTTTTTT. Translating gives CASSQEKAGGTNTGELFF.

This sequence joins TRBV14 and TRBJ2-3; TRBD1 agrees at 8 bases. Germline CDR1 and CDR2: SGHDN and FVKESK. Trimming removed 1 base from V and 2 bases from J; junction bases left unmatched: 5. The CDR3 covers 16 residues. DNA for the CDR3: TGTGCCAGCAGCCAAGTTGGACAGGGACCCACAGATACGCAGTATTTT. It is translated as CASSQVGQGPTDTQYF.

J is TRBJ1-3 and V is TRBV5-6, with TRBD1 identical over 7 bases. The germline gives CDR1 SGHDT, CDR2 YYEEEE. The CDR3 totals 13 residues. With V trimmed by 2 bases and J by 8 bases, 4 bases remained unmatched. CDR3 in amino acids: CASSLRQGDTIYF. In DNA form, the CDR3 reads TGTGCCAGCAGCTTAAGACAGGGAGACACCATATATTTT.

V usage is TRBV4-2 and J usage is TRBJ1-2; maybe TRBD1 (5 bases). The V and J ends lost 4 bases and 7 bases respectively, with 13 bases between them. This CDR3 contains 13 residues. Per germline, CDR1 LGHNA and CDR2 YNFKEQ. CDR3 bases: TGTGCCAGCAGCCCGGGGGGGGTTGGTGGCTACACCTTC. Its protein is CASSPGGVGGYTF.

The chain couples TRBV5-1 to TRBJ2-5, with a tentative D call TRBD1 (5 bases). Germline V gene data show CDR1 as SGHRS and CDR2 as YFSETQ. Trimming took 0 bases from V and 4 from J, leaving 13 bases between them. The CDR3 has 15 residues. The CDR3 DNA reads TGCGCCAGCAGCTTGGTCTCTGCAGGGCCAGAGACCCAGTACTTC. As protein: CASSLVSAGPETQYF. The entire variable domain, with the rest obtained from reference TRBV5-1 and TRBJ2-5, is as follows: KAGVTQTPRYLIKTRGQQVTLSCSPISGHRSVSWYQQTPGQGLQFLFEYFSETQRNKGNFPGRFSGRQFSNSRSEMNVSTLELGDSALYLCASSLVSAGPETQYFGPGTRLLVL.

The chain combines TRBV5-1 with TRBJ2-1, with 10 bases fitting TRBD2. CDR1 is SGHRS and CDR2 is YFSETQ in the germline V gene. This CDR3 contains 15 residues. Losses at the gene ends were 4 bases for V and 6 bases for J; bases not matched to a gene: 7. The CDR3 spells CASSDPTSGVNEQFF. The CDR3 region has the DNA TGCGCCAGCAGCGACCCAACTAGCGGGGTCAATGAGCAGTTCTTC.

The rearrangement links TRBV6-2 or TRBV6-3 to TRBJ2-7, with TRBD1 identical over 10 bases. Germline V lookup: CDR1 MNHEY, CDR2 SVGEGT. V lost 3 bases and J lost 2; bases outside the gene matches: 7. This CDR3 comprises 16 residues. CDR3 amino acids: CASSYNRDRGAYEQYF. The CDR3 DNA is TGTGCCAGCAGTTATAACCGGGACAGGGGAGCCTACGAGCAGTACTTC.

The rearrangement links TRBV12-3 or TRBV12-4 to TRBJ1-1; no firm D call. The CDR3 covers 12 residues. V gave up 5 bases and J gave up 4 bases, with 8 bases separating them. The CDR3 region is CASSRAGTEAFF. The CDR3 nucleotides read TGTGCCAGCAGTCGGGCGGGCACTGAAGCTTTCTTT.

The chain uses TRBV6-4 and TRBJ2-3; D not resolved. V was shortened by 5 bases and J by 5 bases, with 8 bases between the two germline ends. This CDR3 is 12 amino acids long. Germline CDR1 is MRHNA and CDR2 is SNTAGT. The CDR3 reads CASSMKGDTQYF. The DNA of the CDR3 is TGTGCCAGCAGTATGAAGGGAGATACGCAGTATTTT.

The chain uses TRBV14 and TRBJ1-2, with 8 positions matching TRBD1. CDR1 is SGHDN, CDR2 FVKESK, per germline. The CDR3 extends over 16 amino acids. J was trimmed by 8 bases and V by 1 base; bases with no gene match: 12. The CDR3 region is CASSQVAGGRSQGYTF. Written as DNA, the CDR3 is TGTGCCAGCAGCCAAGTCGCAGGGGGCCGCAGCCAGGGCTACACCTTC.